This passage covers 25 T cell receptor beta chains from one sample sequenced in a study of beta chain features in type 1 diabetes. Study observations and caveats: A moderate, significant TCRB CDR3 shortening appeared in type 1 diabetes across four CD4+ subsets.

Their target antigens are unknown. The investigators reverse transcribed all of the isolated RNA, so they sequenced expressed TCRB transcripts. This table comes from immunoSEQ multiplex PCR, and its TCRdb copy is limited to in-frame clones, with some not included. The table includes 300,000 to 400,000 clones, about 13% detected once. The material sequenced was naive CD4+ T cells from blood. These receptors were collected from a woman aged 18 to 35 with type 1 diabetes.

This clone turned up a few times. The chain carries TRBV28 and TRBJ2-7; 8 bases align to TRBD2. The CDR3 runs 15 residues. V was clipped by 8 bases and J by 6 bases; unmatched bases: 15. Germline CDR1 and CDR2: MDHEN and SYDVKM. Here the CDR3 reads CASLYLAGRVGEQYF. The DNA for the CDR3 is TGTGCCAGCCTGTATTTAGCGGGACGGGTAGGCGAGCAGTACTTC.

This clone was observed a handful of times. The chain carries TRBV30 and TRBJ1-5; 11 bases match TRBD1. This CDR3 comprises 16 residues. Trimming at V came to 2 bases and at J to 6 bases, leaving 9 bases not matched to a gene. Germline values: CDR1 GTSNPN, CDR2 SVGIG (reference sequence). The DNA for the CDR3 is TGTGCCTGGAGTCCGAGGACAGGGGGCAAGTCTCAGCCCCAGCATTTT. Its translation: CAWSPRTGGKSQPQHF.

The chain uses TRBV4-1 and TRBJ2-3, with 13 nucleotides matching TRBD2. V shed 4 bases and J 1 base; nucleotides not matched to a gene: 17. Germline V gene lookup returns CDR1 MGHRA and CDR2 YSYEKL. This CDR3 has 21 residues. CDR3 region: CASSRQTRSSGLAGGTDTQYF. In DNA, the CDR3 is TGCGCCAGCAGCCGCCAGACCAGATCCAGTGGACTAGCGGGGGGCACAGATACGCAGTATTTT.

The chain employs TRBV2 and TRBJ1-1; 8 bases line up with TRBD1. The germline V gene encodes CDR1 SNHLY and CDR2 FYNNEI. The V gene end was trimmed by 7 bases and the J gene end by 5 bases; junction bases not matched to a gene: 6. The CDR3 covers 13 residues. DNA of the CDR3: TGTGCCAGCATCCAGGACAGGGCAACTGAAGCTTTCTTT. Protein sequence: CASIQDRATEAFF.

The gene calls are TRBV2 and TRBJ2-7; possible D gene TRBD2, 6 bases. The V gene lost 6 bases and the J gene lost 4 bases, with 7 bases spanning the gap. The CDR3 sequence is 11 residues long. Germline-derived CDR1 and CDR2 are SNHLY and FYNNEI. In DNA, the CDR3 is TGTGCCAGCAGGCGGGGTTACGAGCAGTACGTC. As protein: CASRRGYEQYV.

CDR3: CASSSTGTGDYEQFF. The CDR3, as DNA: TGTGCCAGCAGTTCAACCGGGACAGGGGATTATGAGCAGTTCTTC. The genes are TRBV27 and TRBJ2-1; the match to TRBD1 covers 10 bases. In germline, CDR1 is MNHEY, CDR2 SMNVEV (reference sequence). V lost 4 bases and J lost 8; bases outside the gene matches: 8. The CDR3 loop spans 15 amino acids.

The chain has TRBV27 and TRBJ2-5, with a tentative D call TRBD1 (6 bases). The CDR3 runs 13 residues. Germline values: CDR1 MNHEY, CDR2 SMNVEV (reference sequence). Trimming took 6 bases from V and 5 from J, leaving 13 bases between them. The CDR3 DNA is TGTGCCAGCAGCACTACAGGGTTGGAGACCCAGTACTTC. Its protein is CASSTTGLETQYF.

The chain has TRBV29-1 and TRBJ1-1, with a possible D match to TRBD1 (5 bases). CDR1 and CDR2 (germline): SQVTM, ANQGSEA. The CDR3 has 13 amino acids. V lost 3 bases to trimming and J lost 6 bases, with 14 bases between them. The CDR3 loop is CSVEDQVGAEAFF. The CDR3 DNA reads as TGCAGCGTTGAGGATCAGGTAGGGGCTGAAGCTTTCTTT.

This clone turned up a few times. The V gene is TRBV18, the J gene TRBJ2-4, with 10 bases that match TRBD1. The CDR3 extends over 15 amino acids. Unmatched junction bases numbered 3, after V lost 2 bases and J lost 5 bases. The germline gives CDR1 KGHSH, CDR2 LQKENI. The CDR3 reads CASSPGQGVENIQYF. CDR3 nucleotide sequence: TGTGCCAGCTCACCAGGACAGGGGGTGGAAAACATTCAGTACTTC.

This chain links TRBV11-2 with TRBJ2-3; 7 bases fit TRBD2. Germline V lookup: CDR1 SGHAT, CDR2 FQNNGV. The CDR3 is 15 residues long. With 5 bases clipped from V and 1 base from J, the junction kept 6 bases outside the gene matches. CDR3 protein: CASSPSGPRTDTQYF. CDR3 sequence (DNA): TGTGCCAGCAGCCCTAGCGGACCCCGCACAGATACGCAGTATTTT.

This clone has only a few counts. This chain links TRBV7-2 with TRBJ1-1; perhaps TRBD1 as D (5 bases). Trimming took off 7 bases at V and 4 bases at J, with 13 bases between the two ends. This CDR3 has 13 residues. Germline V lookup: CDR1 SGHTA, CDR2 FQGNSA. Written as DNA, the CDR3 is TGTGCCAGCACCCGACCGGGGGGCACTGAAGCTTTCTTT. Its translation is CASTRPGGTEAFF.

This sequence joins TRBV2 and TRBJ2-7; 11 positions match TRBD2. The germline V gene encodes CDR1 SNHLY and CDR2 FYNNEI. The CDR3 has 17 residues. The J segment lost 3 bases and the V segment lost 2 bases, leaving 9 bases of the junction unmatched. This CDR3 is CASSERLAGGFGYEQYF. The CDR3, as DNA: TGTGCCAGCAGTGAAAGATTAGCGGGAGGGTTTGGCTACGAGCAGTACTTC.

The table lists this clone with a few counts. The rearrangement joins TRBV30 to TRBJ2-3; 7 nucleotides line up with TRBD1. In germline, CDR1 is GTSNPN, CDR2 SVGIG (reference sequence). Losses at the gene ends were 5 bases for V and 5 bases for J; bases not matched to a gene: 4. The CDR3 loop spans 12 amino acids. CDR3 DNA sequence: TGTGCCTGGGGCCAGGGGGTAGATACGCAGTATTTT. Protein product: CAWGQGVDTQYF.

The J gene is TRBJ2-5, the V gene TRBV7-2; D is perhaps TRBD2 (6 bases). This CDR3 contains 16 residues. Per the germline V gene, CDR1 is SGHTA and CDR2 is FQGNSA. The V gene lost 3 bases and the J gene lost 7 bases, with 21 bases spanning the gap. This CDR3 is CASSFPKAGQEGTQYF. DNA for the CDR3: TGTGCCAGCAGCTTCCCGAAAGCGGGTCAGGAAGGGACCCAGTACTTC.

This clone was seen more than once but under ten times. The chain recombines TRBV7-2 with TRBJ2-3; D may be TRBD2 (6 bases). CDR3 length: 15 residues. In germline, CDR1 is SGHTA, CDR2 FQGNSA. V was shortened by 1 base and J by 2 bases, with 10 bases between the two germline ends. DNA for the CDR3: TGTGCCAGCAGCTTAGGCGGGGTCCACACAGATACGCAGTATTTT. The encoded protein is CASSLGGVHTDTQYF.

This clone has a handful of counts. The chain links TRBV9 to TRBJ2-1; D may be TRBD2 (6 bases). Trimming cost V 2 bases and J 4 bases, with 13 bases left between them. This CDR3 has 15 amino acids. CDR1 is SGDLS and CDR2 is YYNGEE in the germline V gene. This CDR3 is CASSVGASEYNEQFF. The CDR3 DNA sequence: TGTGCCAGCAGCGTTGGGGCTAGCGAATACAATGAGCAGTTCTTC.

This clone has a handful of counts. The chain has TRBV27 and TRBJ2-2, with D perhaps matching TRBD2 (5 bases). Trimming stripped 5 bases from V and 3 bases from J, with 13 bases between. This CDR3 has 15 amino acids. Germline CDR1 and CDR2: MNHEY and SMNVEV (reference sequence). The CDR3 protein is CASSTPGRYTGELFF. In DNA form, the CDR3 reads TGTGCCAGCAGTACCCCGGGGAGATACACCGGGGAGCTGTTTTTT.

The chain carries TRBV30 and TRBJ2-7; tentatively, D is TRBD2 (5 bases). The CDR3 extends over 13 amino acids. Per the germline V gene, CDR1 is GTSNPN and CDR2 is SVGIG (reference sequence). V gave up 0 bases and J gave up 6 bases, with 12 bases separating them. The CDR3 sequence is CAWSVGLATEQYF. The CDR3 DNA reads as TGTGCCTGGAGTGTAGGGCTAGCAACCGAGCAGTACTTC.

A few counts support this clone. The chain couples TRBV29-1 to TRBJ1-1, with D unresolved. CDR1 is SQVTM, CDR2 ANQGSEA, per germline. The V gene lost 4 bases and the J gene lost 6 bases, with 18 bases spanning the gap. This CDR3 has 14 residues. The CDR3 reads CSVAVGSGISEAFF. CDR3 DNA: TGCAGCGTTGCTGTGGGTTCCGGGATCTCTGAAGCTTTCTTT. Supplemented by reference TRBV29-1 and TRBJ1-1, the full variable domain reads SAVISQKPSRDICQRGTSLTIQCQVDSQVTMMFWYRQQPGQSLTLIATANQGSEATYESGFVIDKFPISRPNLTFSTLTVSNMSPEDSSIYLCSVAVGSGISEAFFGQGTRLTVV.

The rearrangement joins TRBV18 to TRBJ2-7; D may be TRBD1 (6 bases). The length of the CDR3 is 14 residues. V lost 4 bases to trimming and J lost 0 bases, with 10 bases between them. Germline CDR1 and CDR2: KGHSH and LQKENI. CDR3 coding DNA: TGTGCCAGCTCACGGACAGAAAGCTCCTACGAGCAGTACGTC. Translating it yields CASSRTESSYEQYV.

The chain has TRBV7-9 and TRBJ2-1; D is possibly TRBD2 (5 bases). The CDR3 runs to 13 residues. Trimming stripped 5 bases from V and 10 bases from J, with 15 bases between. The germline gives CDR1 SEHNR, CDR2 FQNEAQ (reference sequence). This CDR3 reads CASSPMGPGEQFF. The CDR3, as DNA: TGTGCCAGCAGCCCAATGGGCCCGGGAGAGCAGTTCTTC.

This clone was detected a few times. J is TRBJ2-1 and V is TRBV5-6; 8 nucleotides match TRBD1. The J segment lost 9 bases and the V segment lost 7 bases, leaving 6 bases of the junction unmatched. The CDR3 runs 12 residues. CDR1 is SGHDT and CDR2 is YYEEEE in the germline V gene. This chain's CDR3 is CASSQGAGEQFF. In DNA form, the CDR3 reads TGTGCCAGCTCCCAGGGGGCTGGTGAGCAGTTCTTC.

The chain links TRBV30 to TRBJ1-2, with D tentatively TRBD1 (5 bases). The CDR3 spans 14 residues. Germline lookup yields CDR1 GTSNPN and CDR2 SVGIG (reference sequence). V was pared by 4 bases and J by 8 bases, with 20 bases between. The CDR3 DNA follows: TGTGCCTGGAATACCCATAGGGGTTATGAGGGCTACACCTTC. Translating it yields CAWNTHRGYEGYTF.

In its sample, this clone was seen a few times. The chain is built from TRBV4-3 and TRBJ2-2; D perhaps matches TRBD2 (5 bases). The CDR3 loop spans 16 amino acids. V lost 0 bases and J lost 3, with 11 bases in between. Germline V CDR1 and CDR2: LGHNA, YSLEER. The DNA for the CDR3 is TGCGCCAGCAGCCAAGATGCTAAGGGAGACACCGGGGAGCTGTTTTTT. This codes for CASSQDAKGDTGELFF.

This rearrangement joins TRBV5-1 to TRBJ2-1, with D perhaps TRBD2 (5 bases). The CDR3 runs 14 residues. Germline CDR1 is SGHRS and CDR2 is YFSETQ. V was trimmed by 4 bases and J by 0 bases, leaving 8 bases between them. CDR3 sequence reads: CASSPGTSYNEQFF. The CDR3 nucleotides are TGCGCCAGCAGCCCGGGAACCTCCTACAATGAGCAGTTCTTC.